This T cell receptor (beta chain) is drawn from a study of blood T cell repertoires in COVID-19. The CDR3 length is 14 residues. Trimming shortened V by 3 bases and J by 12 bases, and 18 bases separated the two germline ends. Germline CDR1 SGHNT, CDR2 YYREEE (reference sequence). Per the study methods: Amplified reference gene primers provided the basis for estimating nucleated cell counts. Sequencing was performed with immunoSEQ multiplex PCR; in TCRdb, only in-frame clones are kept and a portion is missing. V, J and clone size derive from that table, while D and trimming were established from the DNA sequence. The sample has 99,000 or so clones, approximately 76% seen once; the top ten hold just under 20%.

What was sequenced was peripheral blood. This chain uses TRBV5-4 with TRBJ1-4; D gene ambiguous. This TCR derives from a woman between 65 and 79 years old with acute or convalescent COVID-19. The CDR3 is CASSSPGIREELFF. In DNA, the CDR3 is TGTGCCAGCAGCTCCCCGGGGATCCGGGAGGAACTGTTTTTT.